Presented here are 15 T cell receptor beta chains from one specimen sequenced in a study of shared clonotypes between healthy human individuals. Using immunoSEQ multiplex PCR, the repertoire was profiled, and TCRdb retains in-frame clones only, with some absent. The data show some 2,000,000 clones, approximately 94% seen once. The material sequenced was naive CD4+ T cells sorted from blood. Documented subset: CD45RA+ positively selected. The receptors were gathered from a man between 18 and 35 years old in good health.

This clone has just one count. The chain's CDR3 is CASSYGGGMGTEAFF. As DNA, the CDR3 is TGTGCCAGCAGTTACGGGGGGGGTATGGGCACTGAAGCTTTCTTT. J is TRBJ1-1 and V is TRBV6-5; D perhaps matches TRBD1 (5 bases). The V gene's germline CDR1 is MNHEY and CDR2 SVGAGI. The CDR3 is 15 amino acids. Trimming removed 2 bases from V and 4 bases from J, with 14 bases in between.

The V gene is TRBV6-1, the J gene TRBJ2-5; the match to TRBD2 covers 9 bases. V gave up 1 base and J gave up 5 bases; unmatched junction bases: 5. This CDR3 comprises 15 residues. Germline V lookup: CDR1 MNHNS, CDR2 SASEGT. The CDR3 is CASSEEGLASETQYF. CDR3 in DNA: TGTGCCAGCAGTGAAGAGGGACTAGCATCGGAGACCCAGTACTTC.

The V and J genes are TRBV18 and TRBJ2-5; TRBD2 matches at 12 bases. This CDR3 spans 16 amino acids. The V and J ends lost 3 bases and 3 bases, in that order; junction bases with no gene match: 5. Germline V gives CDR1 KGHSH, CDR2 LQKENI. The CDR3 loop is CASSPLGLAGKETQYF. In DNA, the CDR3 is TGTGCCAGCTCACCGCTCGGACTAGCGGGGAAAGAGACCCAGTACTTC. The complete variable domain, with remaining parts taken from reference TRBV18 and TRBJ2-5, reads NAGVMQNPRHLVRRRGQEARLRCSPMKGHSHVYWYRQLPEEGLKFMVYLQKENIIDESGMPKERFSAEFPKEGPSILRIQQVVRGDSAAYFCASSPLGLAGKETQYFGPGTRLLVL.

The chain uses TRBV5-4 and TRBJ1-6; 7 bases are a match to TRBD1. The V segment lost 4 bases and the J segment 0 bases; nucleotides outside the gene matches: 16. Germline CDR1 and CDR2: SGHNT and YYREEE (reference sequence). The length of the CDR3 is 20 residues. The CDR3 loop is CASSLETGTVSTSYNSPLHF. CDR3 bases: TGTGCCAGCAGCCTCGAGACCGGGACAGTTTCTACCTCCTATAATTCACCCCTCCACTTT.

This chain links TRBV10-3 with TRBJ1-1; the match to TRBD1 covers 9 bases. With 10 bases clipped from V and 3 bases from J, the junction kept 6 bases outside the gene matches. The CDR3 contains 13 residues. Germline V gives CDR1 ENHRY, CDR2 SYGVKD. CDR3 in DNA: TGTGCCACAATACAGGGGGCTGACACTGAAGCTTTCTTT. Its protein product is CATIQGADTEAFF.

The CDR3 loop is CASSLVSGRGNEQFF. For the CDR3, the DNA is TGTGCCAGCAGTTTGGTTAGCGGGAGGGGGAATGAGCAGTTCTTC. The chain is built from TRBV28 and TRBJ2-1; 11 nucleotides match TRBD2. The CDR3 is made up of 15 amino acids. Germline V gene data show CDR1 as MDHEN and CDR2 as SYDVKM. V shed 3 bases, J shed 7 bases, and the junction held 5 bases outside the gene matches.

The rearrangement joins TRBV5-1 to TRBJ2-7; 11 positions match TRBD1. V shed 0 bases, J shed 0 bases, and the junction held 5 bases outside the gene matches. The germline V gene encodes CDR1 SGHRS and CDR2 YFSETQ. The CDR3 is 17 amino acids. The CDR3 bases are TGCGCCAGCAGCTTGGCCGGGACAGGGGGGTTCTCCTACGAGCAGTACTTC. As protein: CASSLAGTGGFSYEQYF.

The chain carries TRBV6-6 and TRBJ2-4; D is perhaps TRBD1 or TRBD2 (5 bases each). Germline-derived CDR1 and CDR2 are MNHNY and SVGAGI (reference sequence). V gave up 8 bases and J gave up 3 bases, with 17 bases separating them. CDR3 length: 15 amino acids. CDR3 amino acids: CASVGAGTGKNIQYF. The CDR3 bases are TGTGCCAGCGTTGGGGCTGGGACGGGCAAAAACATTCAGTACTTC.

The V and J genes are TRBV19 and TRBJ2-5; the D gene is possibly TRBD1 (6 bases). Germline CDR1 reads LNHDA; CDR2 reads SQIVND (reference sequence). V gave up 1 base and J gave up 5 bases, with 14 bases separating them. CDR3 length: 15 residues. CDR3 sequence reads: CASSIGGKQGETQYF. CDR3 in DNA: TGTGCCAGTAGTATAGGAGGAAAGCAGGGGGAGACCCAGTACTTC.

The genes are TRBV7-2 and TRBJ1-2; D is ambiguous. CDR3 length equals 14 residues. The V gene's germline CDR1 is SGHTA and CDR2 FQGNSA. V gave up 5 bases and J gave up 7 bases, with 17 bases separating them. CDR3 sequence: CASSPSATQVGYTF. The CDR3 bases are TGTGCCAGCAGCCCATCGGCAACCCAGGTTGGCTACACCTTC. Using reference TRBV7-2 and TRBJ1-2 for the parts outside the CDR3, the full variable domain is GAGVSQSPSNKVTEKGKDVELRCDPISGHTALYWYRQSLGQGLEFLIYFQGNSAPDKSGLPSDRFSAERTGGSVSTLTIQRTQQEDSAVYLCASSPSATQVGYTFGSGTRLTVV.

The chain carries TRBV10-1 and TRBJ2-3, with TRBD2 matching over 9 bases. The CDR3 is 16 residues long. Germline V gene lookup returns CDR1 WNHNN and CDR2 SYGVQD (reference sequence). J was trimmed by 11 bases and V by 4 bases; bases with no gene match: 16. The CDR3 nucleotides read TGCGCCAGCAGTGCTACCTTAGCGGGGGTTCAAGGGAGGCAGTATTTT. This encodes CASSATLAGVQGRQYF.

This clone was detected only a few times. The chain carries TRBV4-1 and TRBJ2-2; D perhaps matches TRBD1 (6 bases). Germline assignment: CDR1 MGHRA and CDR2 YSYEKL. Between the trimmed V and J ends, which lost 6 bases and 4 bases, there was a span of 9 bases. There are 13 residues in the CDR3. CDR3 residues: CASSNRVTGELFF. The DNA for the CDR3 is TGCGCCAGCAGTAACAGGGTCACCGGGGAGCTGTTTTTT.

The gene calls are TRBV19 and TRBJ2-7; 8 positions match TRBD2. Per germline, CDR1 LNHDA and CDR2 SQIVND (reference sequence). CDR3 length: 11 residues. Losses at the gene ends were 8 bases for V and 6 bases for J; bases not matched to a gene: 3. The chain's CDR3 is CASRGGVEQYF. The DNA for the CDR3 is TGTGCCAGTCGGGGGGGGGTCGAGCAGTACTTC.

For this clone: This sample also contains other DNA sequences that code for the same CDR3. The chain couples TRBV7-9 to TRBJ1-6; D unresolved. Trimming took 4 bases from V and 4 from J, leaving 8 bases between them. The CDR3 spans 14 residues. From germline, CDR1 is SEHNR and CDR2 FQNEAQ (reference sequence). CDR3 in amino acids: CASSSTGYNSPLHF. The CDR3 nucleotides read TGTGCCAGCAGCTCGACGGGGTATAATTCACCCCTCCACTTT.

The chain combines TRBV4-1 with TRBJ1-6; 9 bases fit TRBD1. Germline trimming cut 1 base from V and 11 bases from J; bases unmatched to any gene: 6. The germline V gene has CDR1 MGHRA and CDR2 YSYEKL. CDR3 length equals 15 residues. The CDR3 DNA sequence: TGCGCCAGCAGCCAAGCCGGACAGGGGCTTGCACCCCTCCACTTT. Encoded protein: CASSQAGQGLAPLHF.